The subject of this entry is one T cell receptor beta chain. This sample is part of a study of shared T cell receptors in the human thymus. Sequenced by immunoSEQ multiplex PCR; TCRdb stores in-frame clones only, minus some. Seen here are hundreds of thousands of clones, more than 75% observed once, and the top ten hold 0.0085% to 0.012%. Germline V CDR1 and CDR2: SGHDT, YYEEEE. This CDR3 is 15 amino acids long. The germline V and J ends were trimmed by 3 bases and 2 bases, with 12 bases remaining between them. These data are also associated with another study on human thymus T cells. That source notes: The sample donors, healthy Finnish infants, were having corrective surgery for congenital heart defects. Resections that were taken during corrective heart surgery supplied the thymus tissue. Apparent bias marked the V and J gene usage of thymic and blood repertoires. Reports from related research described highly overlapping thymic repertoires among unrelated individuals.

What was sequenced was thymocytes. The chain carries TRBV5-6 and TRBJ1-3; TRBD1 is a possible D gene (5 bases). The source of this sequence is a boy under two years old with a congenital heart defect. The chain's CDR3 is CASSSSRGTGNTIYF. In DNA, the CDR3 is TGTGCCAGCAGCTCGTCCCGGGGGACTGGAAACACCATATATTTT.